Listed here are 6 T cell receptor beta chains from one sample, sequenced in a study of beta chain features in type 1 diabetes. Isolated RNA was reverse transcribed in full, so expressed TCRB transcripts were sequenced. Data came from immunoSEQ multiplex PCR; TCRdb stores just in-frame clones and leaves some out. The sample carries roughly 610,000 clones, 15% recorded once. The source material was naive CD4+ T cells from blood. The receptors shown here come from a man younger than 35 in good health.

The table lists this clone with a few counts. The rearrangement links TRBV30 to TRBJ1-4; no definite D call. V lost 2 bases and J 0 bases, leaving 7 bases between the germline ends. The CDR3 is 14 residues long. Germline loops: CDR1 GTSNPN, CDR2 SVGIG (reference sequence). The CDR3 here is CAWSLTATNEKLFF. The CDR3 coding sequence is TGTGCCTGGAGTCTGACCGCAACTAATGAAAAACTGTTTTTT.

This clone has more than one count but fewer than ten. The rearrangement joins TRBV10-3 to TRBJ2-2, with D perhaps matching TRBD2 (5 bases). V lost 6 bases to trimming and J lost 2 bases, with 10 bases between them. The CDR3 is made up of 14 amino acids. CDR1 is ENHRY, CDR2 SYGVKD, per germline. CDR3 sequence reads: CAIRGEVNTGELFF. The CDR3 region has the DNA TGTGCCATCAGGGGAGAAGTAAACACCGGGGAGCTGTTTTTT.

This chain's CDR3 is CASSPWGSDGNTIYF. The CDR3 bases are TGTGCCAGCAGCCCATGGGGTAGTGATGGAAACACCATATATTTT. The rearrangement links TRBV7-9 to TRBJ1-3; no firm D call. The germline V gene has CDR1 SEHNR and CDR2 FQNEAQ (reference sequence). CDR3 length equals 15 residues. V was shortened by 5 bases and J by 3 bases, with 14 bases between the two germline ends.

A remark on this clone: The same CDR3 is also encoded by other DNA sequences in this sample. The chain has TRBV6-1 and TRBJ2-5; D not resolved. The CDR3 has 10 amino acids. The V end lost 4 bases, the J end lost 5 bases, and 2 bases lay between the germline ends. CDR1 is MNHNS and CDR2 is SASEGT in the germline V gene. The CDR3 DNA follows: TGTGCCAGCAGTGCGGAGACCCAGTACTTC. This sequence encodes CASSAETQYF.

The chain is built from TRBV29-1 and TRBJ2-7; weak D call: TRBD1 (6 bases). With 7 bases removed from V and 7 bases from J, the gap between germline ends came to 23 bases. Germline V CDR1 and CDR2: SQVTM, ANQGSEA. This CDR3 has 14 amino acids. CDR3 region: CSGAPPGQGREQYF. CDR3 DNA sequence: TGCAGCGGTGCCCCCCCCGGGCAGGGGAGAGAGCAGTACTTC.

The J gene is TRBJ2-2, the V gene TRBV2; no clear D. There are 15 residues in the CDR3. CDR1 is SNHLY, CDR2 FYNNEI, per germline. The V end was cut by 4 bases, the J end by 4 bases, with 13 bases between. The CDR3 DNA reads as TGTGCCAGCAGTGTGAATCTCCCCCTCACCGGGGAGCTGTTTTTT. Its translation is CASSVNLPLTGELFF.